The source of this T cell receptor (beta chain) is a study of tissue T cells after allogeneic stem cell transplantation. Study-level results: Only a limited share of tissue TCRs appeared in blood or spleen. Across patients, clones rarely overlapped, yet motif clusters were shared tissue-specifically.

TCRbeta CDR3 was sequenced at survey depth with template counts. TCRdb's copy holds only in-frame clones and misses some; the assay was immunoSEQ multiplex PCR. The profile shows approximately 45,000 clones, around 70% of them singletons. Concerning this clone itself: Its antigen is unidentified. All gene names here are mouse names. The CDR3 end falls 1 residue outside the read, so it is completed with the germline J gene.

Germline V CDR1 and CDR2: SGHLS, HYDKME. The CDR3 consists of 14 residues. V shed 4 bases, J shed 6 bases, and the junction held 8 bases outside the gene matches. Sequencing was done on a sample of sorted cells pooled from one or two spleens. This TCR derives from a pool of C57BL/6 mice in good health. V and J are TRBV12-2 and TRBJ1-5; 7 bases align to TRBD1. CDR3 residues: CASSQTGRGQAPLF. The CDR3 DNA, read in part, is TGTGCCAGCTCCCAGACAGGGAGGGGCCAGGCTCCGCTT.